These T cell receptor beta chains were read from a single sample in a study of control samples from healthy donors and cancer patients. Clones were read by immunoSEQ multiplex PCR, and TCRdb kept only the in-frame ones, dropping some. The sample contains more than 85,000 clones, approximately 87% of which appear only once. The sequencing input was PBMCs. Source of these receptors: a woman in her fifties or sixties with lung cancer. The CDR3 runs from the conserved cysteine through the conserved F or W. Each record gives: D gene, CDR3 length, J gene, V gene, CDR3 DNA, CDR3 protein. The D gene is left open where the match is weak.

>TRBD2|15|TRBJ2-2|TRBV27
TGTGCCAGCACCTGGGAGGGAGGGAGCACCGGGGAGCTGTTTTTT
CASTWEGGSTGELFF
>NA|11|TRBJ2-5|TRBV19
TGTGCCAGTAGTGTGCAAGAGACCCAGTACTTC
CASSVQETQYF
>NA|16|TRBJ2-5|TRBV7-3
TGTGCCAGCAGCCCGATTGGGGGGAATGATCAAGAGACCCAGTACTTC
CASSPIGGNDQETQYF
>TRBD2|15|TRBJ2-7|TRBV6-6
TGTGCCAGCAGTACAACTAGCGGGGCATCCTACGAGCAGTACTTC
CASSTTSGASYEQYF
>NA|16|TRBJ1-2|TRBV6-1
TGTGCCAGCAGTGAATCTAGGGCCCATAATGCGTTTGGCTACACCTTC
CASSESRAHNAFGYTF
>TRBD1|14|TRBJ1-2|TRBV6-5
TGTGCCAGCACCATAGGGACAGGGGGCGATGGCTACACCTTC
CASTIGTGGDGYTF
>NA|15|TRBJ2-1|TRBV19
TGTGCCAGTAGTTTTGCCTCCGGCTCCTACAATGAGCAGTTCTTC
CASSFASGSYNEQFF
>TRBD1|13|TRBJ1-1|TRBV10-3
TGTGCCACCTGGGACAGGGTGAACACTGAAGCTTTCTTT
CATWDRVNTEAFF
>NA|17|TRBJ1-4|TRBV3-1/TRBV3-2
TGTGCCAGCAGCCATCCCCCGGCAAGTGCAACTAATGAAAAACTGTTTTTT
CASSHPPASATNEKLFF
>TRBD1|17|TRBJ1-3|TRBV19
TGTGCCAGTAGTATAGGGAAACAGGGGGCTAGAGGAAACACCATATATTTT
CASSIGKQGARGNTIYF
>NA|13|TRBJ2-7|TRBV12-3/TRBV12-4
TGTGCCAGCAGTTTCCCAGGGACCTACGAGCAGTACTTC
CASSFPGTYEQYF
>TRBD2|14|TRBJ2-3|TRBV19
TGTGCCAGTACCGTGGGCGGGAGGGCTAGAACGCAGTATTTT
CASTVGGRARTQYF
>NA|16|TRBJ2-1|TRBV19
TGTGCCAGTAGTACCTCCGGGACCCCATCCTACAATGAGCAGTTCTTC
CASSTSGTPSYNEQFF
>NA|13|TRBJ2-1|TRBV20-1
TGCAGTGCTAGTAACTCACTCTACAATGAGCAGTTCTTC
CSASNSLYNEQFF
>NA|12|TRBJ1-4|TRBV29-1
TGCAGCGTCGTCGGCTATAATGAAAAACTGTTTTTT
CSVVGYNEKLFF
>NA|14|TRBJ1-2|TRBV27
TGTGCCAGCAGTTTATGGGGAACCCGGGATGGCTACACCTTC
CASSLWGTRDGYTF
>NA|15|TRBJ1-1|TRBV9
TGTGCCAGCAAGAACGAGGAGGGTCTGAACACTGAAGCTTTCTTT
CASKNEEGLNTEAFF